The rows below give T cell receptor beta chains drawn from one sample of a study of post-analysis software for immune sequencing data. TCRdb reanalysed the PCR reads using MiXCR and keeps one entry per CDR3 protein. This sample has roughly 170,000 distinct CDR3 sequences, with about 32% found just once. Sequenced sample: blood. The receptors here all came from a girl aged 10 to 17 with multiple sclerosis. CDR3s include the opening cysteine and the closing phenylalanine or tryptophan. D genes are given only for firm matches. Clone sizes are given selectively: once, few, many, or a class where the clone is expanded.

TRBJ2-1 . many TRBV3-1 TGTGCCAGCAGCCTAGACTACAATGAGCAGTTCTTC CASSLDYNEQFF
TRBJ2-6 TRBD1 . TRBV18 TGTGCCAGCTCACCACTCCGGACAGGGGGCGCTGGGGCCAACGTCCTGACTTTC CASSPLRTGGAGANVLTF
TRBJ1-2 . few TRBV5-1 TGCGCCAGCAGCTCAAACGTTCATGGCTACACCTTC CASSSNVHGYTF
TRBJ2-5 . . TRBV7-6 TGTGCCAGCAGCTACTACTTCGACTGGTTGCTTCTTGAGCAGTACTTC CASSYYFDWLLLEQYF
TRBJ2-1 . few TRBV10-1 TGCGCCAGCAGTGATGACCTGGCGAGCGACGGCTACAATGAGCAGTTCTTC CASSDDLASDGYNEQFF
TRBJ1-6 TRBD1 many TRBV6-1 TGTGCCAGGCCCCGTACCGACAGGGGGACTCGTTCACCCCTCCACTTT CARPRTDRGTRSPLHF
TRBJ1-2 . . TRBV20-1 TGCAGTGCTAGAGATGGGACAAATCGAAGGGATGGCTACACCTTC CSARDGTNRRDGYTF
TRBJ1-1 . many TRBV20-1 TGCAGTGCTAGAGATTACTGGAACACTGAAGCTTTCTTT CSARDYWNTEAFF
TRBJ2-7 . many TRBV10-3 TGTGCCATCAGTGACAGGGCCCTCTCCTACGAGCAGTACTTC CAISDRALSYEQYF
TRBJ1-1 . few TRBV9 TGTGCCAGCAGCCCGGACAGTTTGTTAGCTTTCTTT CASSPDSLLAFF
TRBJ2-7 . many TRBV5-1 TGCGCCAGCAGCCGGGGGGGACAGGTAACCAACTACGAGCAGTACTTC CASSRGGQVTNYEQYF
TRBJ2-1 TRBD2 many TRBV4-1 TGCGCCAGCAGCCAAGTAGCGGGAGGTATCAATGAGCAGTTCTTC CASSQVAGGINEQFF
TRBJ2-4 . few TRBV4-2 TGTGCCAGCAGCCAAGACTGGGCCGCCAAAAACATTCAGTACTTC CASSQDWAAKNIQYF
TRBJ1-2 . many TRBV9 TGTGCCAGCAGCGTAGATGGGGGGAGCTATGGCTACACCTTC CASSVDGGSYGYTF
TRBJ2-7 . many TRBV5-1 TGCGCCAGCAGCACCCGGGCGAGTTACGAGCAGTACTTC CASSTRASYEQYF
TRBJ2-6 TRBD1 many TRBV27 TGTGCCAGCAGTTGGGGACAGGGTACCGGGGCCAACGTCCTGACTTTC CASSWGQGTGANVLTF
TRBJ2-1 TRBD2 many TRBV6-5 TGTGCCAGCAGTTACTCCAGCGGGAGCAATGAGCAGTTCTTC CASSYSSGSNEQFF
TRBJ2-5 . . TRBV9 TGTGCCAGCAGCCCAGTCGGCGAAGAGACCCAGTACTTC CASSPVGEETQYF
TRBJ1-6 . many TRBV5-6 TGTGCCAGCAGCCTCCCCCTCCACTTT CASSLPLHF
TRBJ2-7 . many TRBV11-3 TGTGCCAGCAGCAAGGGAGGCACCTACGAGCAGTACTTC CASSKGGTYEQYF
TRBJ2-3 . many TRBV29-1 TGCAGCGTTGATCCCCCCGGAGGGGCAGATACGCAGTATTTT CSVDPPGGADTQYF
TRBJ1-5 . . TRBV5-6 TGTGCCAGCAGCTTGCTGGAGGAGAATCAGCCCCAGCATTTT CASSLLEENQPQHF
TRBJ1-2 . many TRBV24-1 TGTGCCACCAGTGATTTGAGGCAGGGCGGTACCTATGGCTACACCTTC CATSDLRQGGTYGYTF
TRBJ2-1 TRBD2 many TRBV6-2/TRBV6-3 TGTGCCAGCAGACTAGCGGGAGGTCATGAGCAGTTCTTC CASRLAGGHEQFF
TRBJ1-4 TRBD1 . TRBV5-1 TGCGCCAGCAGTCAGGGGGCTTTGTATGAAAAACTGTTTTTT CASSQGALYEKLFF
TRBJ2-1 TRBD2 few TRBV29-1 TGCAGCGTTGAACTCAGCGGGAGTAGGTCCTACAATGAGCAGTTCTTC CSVELSGSRSYNEQFF
TRBJ2-1 . few TRBV5-4 TGTGCCAGCAACCCCGATGGAGCGGGTGGGGTGACCTACAGTGAGCAGTTCTTC CASNPDGAGGVTYSEQFF
TRBJ2-1 TRBD1 . TRBV20-1 TGCAGTGCTAGGAAGGCGGGGACAGGGTTAGATGAGCAGTTCTTC CSARKAGTGLDEQFF
TRBJ2-4 TRBD2 . TRBV29-1 TGCAGCGTTGAAGATAGGGGACTAGCGGGCGATAAGCAGTACTTC CSVEDRGLAGDKQYF
TRBJ1-1 TRBD1 many TRBV10-3 TGTGCCATCAGTGAGTCGACAGGGGCCACTGAAGCTTTCTTT CAISESTGATEAFF
TRBJ2-6 . . TRBV29-1 TGCAGCGTTAGGGACCGGGACCAAACCCACTCTGGGGCCAACGTCCTGACTTTC CSVRDRDQTHSGANVLTF
TRBJ1-2 . few TRBV20-1 TGCAGTGCTAGAGATTCCCCTACTCGGTACACCTTC CSARDSPTRYTF
TRBJ2-7 . . TRBV7-2 TGTGCCAGTATCCCCAATCCCCGAGCCGAGCAGTACTTC CASIPNPRAEQYF
TRBJ2-3 TRBD2 many TRBV29-1 TGCAGCGGTGGACTAGCAAGCTCCTCGGATACGCAGTATTTT CSGGLASSSDTQYF
TRBJ2-7 . . TRBV5-1 TGCGCCAGCAGCTTTCCGGCATCCCAGGATCGGCAGTACTTC CASSFPASQDRQYF
TRBJ2-7 . once TRBV15 TGTGCCACCAGCAAAGGGGGGACGGATTACAATGAGCAGTACTTC CATSKGGTDYNEQYF
TRBJ2-1 TRBD2 . TRBV11-2 TGTGCCAGCAGGGACACTAGCGGAGCATACAATGAGCAGTTCTTC CASRDTSGAYNEQFF